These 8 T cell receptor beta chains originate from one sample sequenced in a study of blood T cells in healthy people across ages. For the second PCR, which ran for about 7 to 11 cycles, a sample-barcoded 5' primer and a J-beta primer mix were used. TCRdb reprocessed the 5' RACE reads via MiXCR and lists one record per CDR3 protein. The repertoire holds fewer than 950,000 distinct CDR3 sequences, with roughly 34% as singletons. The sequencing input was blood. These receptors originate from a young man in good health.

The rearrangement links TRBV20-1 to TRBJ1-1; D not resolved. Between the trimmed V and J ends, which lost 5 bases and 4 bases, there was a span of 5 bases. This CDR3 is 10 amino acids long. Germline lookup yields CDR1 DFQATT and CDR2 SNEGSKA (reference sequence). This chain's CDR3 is CSAQSTEAFF. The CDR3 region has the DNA TGCAGTGCTCAGAGCACTGAAGCTTTCTTT.

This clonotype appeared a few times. This CDR3 is CASSEASGQGNSPLHF. CDR3 bases: TGTGCCAGCAGTGAAGCGTCAGGGCAGGGGAATTCACCCCTCCACTTT. This rearrangement joins TRBV6-1 to TRBJ1-6, with D perhaps matching TRBD1 (6 bases). The CDR3 contains 16 residues. Germline CDR1 MNHNS, CDR2 SASEGT. Deletions cut 0 bases from V and 7 bases from J, with 13 bases between.

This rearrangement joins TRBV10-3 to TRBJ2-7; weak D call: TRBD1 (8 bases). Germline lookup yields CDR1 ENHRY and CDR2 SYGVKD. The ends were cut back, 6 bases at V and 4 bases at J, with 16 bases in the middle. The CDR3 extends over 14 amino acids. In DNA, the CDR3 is TGTGCCATCAGCCAACAGGGGGGGACTTACGAGCAGTACTTC. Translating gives CAISQQGGTYEQYF.

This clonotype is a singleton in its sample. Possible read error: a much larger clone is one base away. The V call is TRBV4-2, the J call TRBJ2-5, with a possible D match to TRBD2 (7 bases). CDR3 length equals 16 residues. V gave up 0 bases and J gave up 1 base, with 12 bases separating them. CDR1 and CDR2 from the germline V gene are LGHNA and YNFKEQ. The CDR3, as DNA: TGTGCCAGCAGCCAAGATGGGAGGGGGAGCCAAGAGACCCAGTACTTC. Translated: CASSQDGRGSQETQYF.

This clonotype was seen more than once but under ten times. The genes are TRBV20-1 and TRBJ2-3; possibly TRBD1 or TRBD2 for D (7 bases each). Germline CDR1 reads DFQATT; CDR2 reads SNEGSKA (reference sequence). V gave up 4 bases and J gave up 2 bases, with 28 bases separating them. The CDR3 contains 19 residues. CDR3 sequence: CSATHSAGGALHVTDTQYF. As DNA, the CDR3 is TGCAGTGCTACCCATAGCGCAGGGGGGGCACTACATGTCACAGATACGCAGTATTTT.

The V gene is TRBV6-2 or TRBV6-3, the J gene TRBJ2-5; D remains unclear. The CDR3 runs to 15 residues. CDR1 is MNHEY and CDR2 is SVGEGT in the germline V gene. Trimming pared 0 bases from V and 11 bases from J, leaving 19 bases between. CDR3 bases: TGTGCCAGCAGTTACTCAAGGTTACCCGACAATGAGCAGTACTTC. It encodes CASSYSRLPDNEQYF.

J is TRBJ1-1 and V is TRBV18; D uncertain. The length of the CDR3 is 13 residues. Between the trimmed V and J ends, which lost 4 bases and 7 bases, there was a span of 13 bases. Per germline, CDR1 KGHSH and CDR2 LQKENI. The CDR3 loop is CASSQEWRDEAFF. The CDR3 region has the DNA TGTGCCAGCTCACAAGAATGGAGGGATGAAGCTTTCTTT.

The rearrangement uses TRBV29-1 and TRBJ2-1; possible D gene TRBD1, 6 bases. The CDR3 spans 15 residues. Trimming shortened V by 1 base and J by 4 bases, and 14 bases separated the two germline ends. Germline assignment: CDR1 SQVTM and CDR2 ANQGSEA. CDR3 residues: CSVEVQGTSYNEQFF. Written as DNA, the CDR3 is TGCAGCGTTGAAGTCCAGGGGACGAGTTACAATGAGCAGTTCTTC.